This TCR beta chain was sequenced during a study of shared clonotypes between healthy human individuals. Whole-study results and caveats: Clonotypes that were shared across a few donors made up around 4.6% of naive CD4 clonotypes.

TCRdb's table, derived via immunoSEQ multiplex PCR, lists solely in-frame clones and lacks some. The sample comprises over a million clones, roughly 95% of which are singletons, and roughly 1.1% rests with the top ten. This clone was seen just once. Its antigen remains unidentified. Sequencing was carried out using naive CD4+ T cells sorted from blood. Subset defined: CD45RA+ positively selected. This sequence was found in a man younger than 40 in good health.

The DNA for the CDR3 is TGTGCCTGGTTAGGACAGAACAATGAAAAACTGTTTTTT. This gives the protein CAWLGQNNEKLFF. The chain joins TRBV30 to TRBJ1-4; the D gene is possibly TRBD1 (6 bases). Germline V gives CDR1 GTSNPN, CDR2 SVGIG (reference sequence). The length of the CDR3 is 13 residues. V shed 5 bases and J shed 5 bases, with 12 bases lying between them.